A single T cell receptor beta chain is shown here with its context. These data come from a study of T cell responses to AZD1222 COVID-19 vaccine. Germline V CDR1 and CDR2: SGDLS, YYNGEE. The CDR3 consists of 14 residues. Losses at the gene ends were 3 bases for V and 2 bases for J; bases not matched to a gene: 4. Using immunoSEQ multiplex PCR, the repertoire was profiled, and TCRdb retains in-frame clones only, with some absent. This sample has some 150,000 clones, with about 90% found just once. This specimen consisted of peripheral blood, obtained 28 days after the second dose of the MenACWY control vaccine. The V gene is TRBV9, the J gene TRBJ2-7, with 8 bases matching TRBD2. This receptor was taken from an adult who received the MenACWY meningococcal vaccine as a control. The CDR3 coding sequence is TGTGCCAGCAGCGCGTCCGGGGGGGCCTACGAGCAGTACTTC. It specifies CASSASGGAYEQYF. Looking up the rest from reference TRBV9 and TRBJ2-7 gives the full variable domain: DSGVTQTPKHLITATGQRVTLRCSPRSGDLSVYWYQQSLDQGLQFLIQYYNGEERAKGNILERFSAQQFPDLHSELNLSSLELGDSALYFCASSASGGAYEQYFGPGTRLTVT.